The sequence of this T cell receptor (beta chain) was determined in a study of identical twins. CDR3 length equals 10 residues. Germline CDR1 and CDR2: LNHNV and YYDKDF (reference sequence). V was clipped by 6 bases and J by 8 bases, with 4 bases between them. This clonotype turned up a few times. Its antigen remains unidentified. TCRdb called the 5' RACE reads again in MiXCR, with one record for every CDR3 protein. The sample lists about 190,000 distinct CDR3 sequences, approximately 15% seen once, with roughly two fifths in the top ten. Study findings and constraints: The study drew conclusions from cross-sectional statistical analysis, not from following the same donors.

These same data were also listed under a study on T cells expressing NK-cell markers. According to that study: It was still unclear whether expanded NKG2C+ T cell clones were HCMV specific.

The chain has TRBV15 and TRBJ2-2, with no clear D. The source material was CD8+ T cells sorted from blood. The TCR originated in a woman in her late teens or twenties in good health. This CDR3 is CATSGGELFF. The CDR3 DNA sequence: TGTGCCACCAGTGGAGGGGAGCTGTTTTTT.